This T cell receptor (beta chain) was profiled in a study of T cells expressing NK-cell markers. Background on the study: Seven HCMV-seropositive donors and one seronegative donor made up the eight sequenced donors. Study results and caveats: Expanded NKG2C+ T cell clones were not confirmed as HCMV-specific.

About this clonotype: The antigen remains undetermined.

Germline CDR1 LGHNA, CDR2 YNFKEQ. The CDR3 has 13 amino acids. Template switching by 5'RACE with UMIs generated the TCR beta cDNA. TCRdb processed the 5' RACE reads again and assigns one entry to each CDR3 protein, with no DNA. Its table records fewer than 400,000 distinct CDR3 sequences. The J gene is TRBJ2-5, the V gene TRBV4-2. The receptor's source is a woman between 45 and 65 years old in good health. The sequenced sample consisted of blood T cells: a sorted CD56 or NKG2C T cell subset, CD4+ or CD8+ T cells, or bulk PBMC T cells (not recorded which). CDR3 loop: CASSQYEGETQYF.